This record covers a single T cell receptor beta chain. The antigen is undetermined. Sample-barcoded 5' priming and a J-beta primer mix drove a second PCR of roughly 7 to 11 cycles. A template-switch adaptor with 12 random nucleotides tagged each cDNA molecule. Via MiXCR, TCRdb re-called the 5' RACE reads, giving one row per CDR3 protein. The table shows around 1,000,000 distinct CDR3 sequences, with approximately 38% occurring only once. The sample belongs to a study of blood T cells in healthy people across ages. Study results and caveats: Per-million-T-cell TCR beta diversity fell roughly linearly with age. Relative to aged donors, long-lived donors carried more naive CD4+ cells and displayed higher diversity.

The sample comprised blood. This clonotype originated in a man aged 18 to 35 in good health.

The CDR3 DNA reads TGTGCCAGCAGATTCCTCGACTCTGTTCTGAACACTGAAGCTTTCTTT. This gives the protein CASRFLDSVLNTEAFF. The V call is TRBV6-6, the J call TRBJ1-1; D ambiguous. The V gene lost 6 bases and the J gene lost 0 bases, with 17 bases spanning the gap. The CDR3 covers 16 residues. The germline V gene has CDR1 MNHNY and CDR2 SVGAGI (reference sequence).